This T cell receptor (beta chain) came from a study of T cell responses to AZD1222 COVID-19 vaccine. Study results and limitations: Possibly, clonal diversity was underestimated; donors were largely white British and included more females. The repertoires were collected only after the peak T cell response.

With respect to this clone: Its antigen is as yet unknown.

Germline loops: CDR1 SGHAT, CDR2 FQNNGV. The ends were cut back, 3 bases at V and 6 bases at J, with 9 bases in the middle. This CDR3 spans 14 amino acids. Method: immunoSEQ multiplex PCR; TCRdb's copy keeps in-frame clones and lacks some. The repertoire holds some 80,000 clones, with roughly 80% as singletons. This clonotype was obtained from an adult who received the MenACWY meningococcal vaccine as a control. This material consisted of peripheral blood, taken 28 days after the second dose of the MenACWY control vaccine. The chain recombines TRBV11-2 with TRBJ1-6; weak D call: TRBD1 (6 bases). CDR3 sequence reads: CASSFTGFNSPLHF. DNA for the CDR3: TGTGCCAGCAGCTTTACAGGGTTTAATTCACCCCTCCACTTT.